These 28 T cell receptor beta chains share one sample of origin, sequenced in a study of blood T cell repertoires in COVID-19. Repertoires were generated with immunoSEQ multiplex PCR, while TCRdb's copy carries only in-frame clones and drops some. Counted here are 210,000 or so clones, approximately 85% occurring once; the ten biggest clones make up roughly 5.3%. The specimen was peripheral blood. The receptors come from a man aged 50 to 60 with COVID-19, enrolled during active disease.

The genes are TRBV5-1 and TRBJ2-2; no definite D call. CDR1 SGHRS and CDR2 YFSETQ come from the germline V gene. Trimming left V 0 bases short and J 1 base short, with 7 bases between. CDR3 length: 15 amino acids. CDR3 nucleotides: TGCGCCAGCAGCTTGGGTTCAAAGAACACCGGGGAGCTGTTTTTT. Its translation is CASSLGSKNTGELFF. The variable domain in full, with the rest retrieved from reference TRBV5-1 and TRBJ2-2, is KAGVTQTPRYLIKTRGQQVTLSCSPISGHRSVSWYQQTPGQGLQFLFEYFSETQRNKGNFPGRFSGRQFSNSRSEMNVSTLELGDSALYLCASSLGSKNTGELFFGEGSRLTVL.

This rearrangement joins TRBV30 to TRBJ2-7; TRBD1 matches 12 bases. The CDR3 covers 14 residues. V dropped 8 bases and J dropped 7; count of bases not matched to a gene: 12. Germline assignment: CDR1 GTSNPN and CDR2 SVGIG (reference sequence). The CDR3 reads CAISPGQGAQEQYF. Written as DNA, the CDR3 is TGTGCCATTAGTCCGGGACAGGGGGCACAGGAGCAGTACTTC.

This clone was detected once. The chain couples TRBV3-1 (or the pseudogene TRBV3-2) to TRBJ1-2; 10 bases align to TRBD1. CDR3 length: 14 residues. The ends lost 4 bases at V and 5 bases at J; junction bases unmatched: 4. Germline V gives CDR1 LGHDT, CDR2 YNNKEL (reference sequence). The CDR3 reads CASSPGTGEYGYTF. CDR3 nucleotide sequence: TGTGCCAGCAGCCCCGGGACAGGGGAATATGGCTACACCTTC.

V gene TRBV27 combines with J gene TRBJ1-6, with 7 bases aligning to TRBD1. The CDR3 is 12 amino acids. The germline gives CDR1 MNHEY, CDR2 SMNVEV (reference sequence). J lost 15 bases, V lost 6 bases, and 8 bases had no gene match. The CDR3 loop is CASSTLTGVLHF. The CDR3 DNA follows: TGTGCCAGCAGCACTCTAACAGGGGTCCTCCACTTT.

The chain combines TRBV30 with TRBJ2-2; 7 bases are shared with TRBD1. The CDR3 sequence is 17 residues long. Trimming cost V 3 bases and J 8 bases; bases outside gene matches: 18. The germline gives CDR1 GTSNPN, CDR2 SVGIG (reference sequence). The CDR3 sequence: CAWSAPYSGTVAGELFF. The DNA of the CDR3 is TGTGCCTGGAGCGCACCTTACTCCGGGACAGTAGCAGGGGAGCTGTTTTTT.

The J gene is TRBJ1-4, the V gene TRBV5-6; D is perhaps TRBD1 (5 bases). From germline, CDR1 is SGHDT and CDR2 YYEEEE. This CDR3 is 14 amino acids long. V was trimmed by 4 bases and J by 2 bases, leaving 9 bases between them. The DNA of the CDR3 is TGTGCCAGCAGCCGCAGGGCGACTAATGAAAAACTGTTTTTT. This gives the protein CASSRRATNEKLFF.

V gene TRBV13 combines with J gene TRBJ2-2; 10 positions match TRBD1. CDR1 and CDR2 from the germline V gene are PRHDT and FYEKMQ (reference sequence). Losses at the gene ends were 5 bases for V and 4 bases for J; bases not matched to a gene: 7. The CDR3 runs 16 residues. In nucleotides, the CDR3 is TGTGCCAGCAGCAAAGGGACAGGGGTACGCACCGGGGAGCTGTTTTTT. It encodes CASSKGTGVRTGELFF.

The gene calls are TRBV6-5 and TRBJ2-2, with D maybe TRBD1 (6 bases). Germline CDR1 and CDR2: MNHEY and SVGAGI. This CDR3 is 16 amino acids long. V was shortened by 0 bases and J by 3 bases, with 11 bases between the two germline ends. CDR3 nucleotides: TGTGCCAGCAGTTACTCAGGTTACAGGGACACCGGGGAGCTGTTTTTT. Its translation is CASSYSGYRDTGELFF.

The chain recombines TRBV4-2 with TRBJ2-1, with unresolved D. Deletions cut 0 bases from V and 2 bases from J, with 11 bases between. Germline CDR1 LGHNA, CDR2 YNFKEQ. The CDR3 runs to 16 residues. CDR3 protein: CASSQEVAATYNEQFF. CDR3 nucleotides: TGTGCCAGCAGCCAAGAAGTAGCAGCAACCTACAATGAGCAGTTCTTC.

The chain links TRBV5-1 to TRBJ2-1, with D possibly TRBD2 on 6 matching bases. CDR3 length: 14 amino acids. Trimming pared 0 bases from V and 5 bases from J, leaving 9 bases between. The germline CDR1 and CDR2 sequences are SGHRS and YFSETQ. CDR3 sequence (DNA): TGCGCCAGCAGCTTGGCACGCGGGAACAATGAGCAGTTCTTC. Its translation: CASSLARGNNEQFF.

J is TRBJ2-7 and V is TRBV2, with 7 bases fitting TRBD1. Germline CDR1 reads SNHLY; CDR2 reads FYNNEI. CDR3 length equals 12 residues. With V trimmed by 7 bases and J by 5 bases, 5 bases remained unmatched. DNA for the CDR3: TGTGCCAGCACCCACAGGGGCCACGAGCAGTACTTC. Translation: CASTHRGHEQYF.

This chain uses TRBV9 with TRBJ1-2; D might be TRBD1 (6 bases). The CDR3 totals 14 residues. V lost 3 bases to trimming and J lost 8 bases, with 17 bases between them. CDR1 is SGDLS, CDR2 YYNGEE, per germline. In DNA, the CDR3 is TGTGCCAGCAGCGCGGGAGGGGGAGCGAGAGGCTACACCTTC. This gives the protein CASSAGGGARGYTF. Full variable domain (outside the CDR3, taken from reference TRBV9 and TRBJ1-2): DSGVTQTPKHLITATGQRVTLRCSPRSGDLSVYWYQQSLDQGLQFLIQYYNGEERAKGNILERFSAQQFPDLHSELNLSSLELGDSALYFCASSAGGGARGYTFGSGTRLTVV.

The chain joins TRBV5-1 to TRBJ1-1; D gene uncertain. CDR1 is SGHRS and CDR2 is YFSETQ in the germline V gene. The V end lost 5 bases, the J end lost 4 bases, and 15 bases lay between the germline ends. The CDR3 is made up of 14 amino acids. CDR3 sequence: CASSGDWVSTEAFF. The DNA of the CDR3 is TGCGCCAGCAGTGGAGACTGGGTTTCCACTGAAGCTTTCTTT.

This clone was seen just once. The V and J genes are TRBV6-5 and TRBJ2-7; 7 positions match TRBD1. Looked up from germline, CDR1 is MNHEY and CDR2 is SVGAGI. With 7 bases clipped from V and 6 bases from J, the junction kept 6 bases outside the gene matches. The CDR3 has 12 residues. DNA of the CDR3: TGTGCCAGCAAACCCGCAGGGGGCGAGCAGTACTTC. Amino acid sequence: CASKPAGGEQYF.

The V call is TRBV6-1, the J call TRBJ1-3; the match to TRBD1 covers 7 bases. Trimming took 1 base from V and 4 from J; bases not matched to a gene: 7. Germline CDR1 MNHNS, CDR2 SASEGT. This CDR3 is built from 16 residues. The CDR3 here is CASSEGPTGRGNTIYF. CDR3 bases: TGTGCCAGCAGTGAAGGGCCGACAGGGAGGGGAAACACCATATATTTT.

The chain is built from TRBV29-1 and TRBJ1-2; unclear D gene. The V gene lost 4 bases and the J gene lost 8 bases, with 14 bases spanning the gap. Germline V gene sequence: CDR1 SQVTM, CDR2 ANQGSEA. The CDR3 covers 12 residues. The CDR3 DNA reads TGCAGCGTTGTTCTAGCGGGTCCGGGCTACACCTTC. It yields the protein CSVVLAGPGYTF. The whole variable domain, filled in from reference TRBV29-1 and TRBJ1-2, reads SAVISQKPSRDICQRGTSLTIQCQVDSQVTMMFWYRQQPGQSLTLIATANQGSEATYESGFVIDKFPISRPNLTFSTLTVSNMSPEDSSIYLCSVVLAGPGYTFGSGTRLTVV.

The V gene is TRBV28, the J gene TRBJ1-5; 11 positions match TRBD1. The CDR3 is made up of 16 amino acids. V shed 5 bases, J shed 4 bases, and the junction held 7 bases outside the gene matches. The germline CDR1 and CDR2 sequences are MDHEN and SYDVKM. Here the CDR3 reads CASSPRGQGGNQPQHF. CDR3 DNA: TGTGCCAGCAGTCCAAGGGGACAGGGGGGGAATCAGCCCCAGCATTTT.

The chain is built from TRBV27 and TRBJ1-1; no reliable D call. This CDR3 is 13 amino acids long. Germline loops: CDR1 MNHEY, CDR2 SMNVEV (reference sequence). V lost 5 bases to trimming and J lost 0 bases, with 7 bases between them. The CDR3 loop is CASSIGVNTEAFF. The CDR3 DNA sequence: TGTGCCAGCAGTATCGGGGTGAACACTGAAGCTTTCTTT.

The chain carries TRBV4-3 and TRBJ1-2; the match to TRBD1 covers 8 bases. The V gene end was trimmed by 0 bases and the J gene end by 1 base; junction bases not matched to a gene: 10. The CDR3 runs to 18 residues. The V gene's germline CDR1 is LGHNA and CDR2 YSLEER. CDR3 bases: TGCGCCAGCAGCCAAGATTTGGGACAGGTGATCAGTAACTATGGCTACACCTTC. This gives the protein CASSQDLGQVISNYGYTF.

CDR3 sequence (DNA): TGTGCCAGCAGCCAAAAAATGGGACTAGCGGAAGAGACCCAGTACTTC. This encodes CASSQKMGLAEETQYF. The J gene is TRBJ2-5, the V gene TRBV14; 11 bases match TRBD2. CDR1 and CDR2 from the germline V gene are SGHDN and FVKESK. The CDR3 spans 16 residues. V dropped 2 bases and J dropped 3; count of bases not matched to a gene: 5.

V usage is TRBV4-2 and J usage is TRBJ2-3; TRBD1 aligns across 10 bases. CDR1 is LGHNA and CDR2 is YNFKEQ in the germline V gene. The CDR3 has 15 amino acids. V trimming: 5 bases; J trimming: 4 bases; junction bases outside the gene matches: 6. The CDR3 here is CASSGTGDLADTQYF. The CDR3 bases are TGTGCCAGCAGCGGGACAGGGGATTTGGCAGATACGCAGTATTTT.

The chain couples TRBV30 to TRBJ2-2, with unresolved D. This CDR3 region has 12 residues. Germline V lookup: CDR1 GTSNPN, CDR2 SVGIG (reference sequence). V was clipped by 6 bases and J by 3 bases, with 8 bases between them. The CDR3 sequence: CACTIDTGELFF. The CDR3 coding sequence is TGTGCCTGCACTATCGACACCGGGGAGCTGTTTTTT. Drawing the rest from reference TRBV30 and TRBJ2-2, the complete variable domain is SQTIHQWPATLVQPVGSPLSLECTVEGTSNPNLYWYRQAAGRGLQLLFYSVGIGQISSEVPQNLSASRPQDRQFILSSKKLLLSDSGFYLCACTIDTGELFFGEGSRLTVL.

The chain has TRBV3-1 (or the pseudogene TRBV3-2) and TRBJ1-3; D is uncertain. The CDR3 loop spans 12 amino acids. The ends were cut back, 7 bases at V and 2 bases at J, with 6 bases in the middle. The germline gives CDR1 LGHDT, CDR2 YNNKEL (reference sequence). Written as DNA, the CDR3 is TGTGCCAGCAACTCTCCTGGAAACACCATATATTTT. Protein product: CASNSPGNTIYF.

The table lists this clone with a few counts. The chain is built from TRBV5-1 and TRBJ1-3; D perhaps matches TRBD1 (5 bases). The CDR3 loop spans 16 amino acids. Trimming pared 1 base from V and 0 bases from J, leaving 11 bases between. CDR1 SGHRS and CDR2 YFSETQ come from the germline V gene. The DNA for the CDR3 is TGCGCCAGCAGCTTGTCGACAGACTTCTCTGGAAACACCATATATTTT. It translates to CASSLSTDFSGNTIYF.

V and J are TRBV5-1 and TRBJ2-6; tentative D call: TRBD2 (6 bases). Germline V CDR1 and CDR2: SGHRS, YFSETQ. The V and J ends lost 6 bases and 1 base respectively, with 17 bases between them. This CDR3 is built from 17 residues. The CDR3 spells CASMHLTGESGANVLTF. CDR3 in DNA: TGCGCCAGCATGCACCTAACGGGGGAATCTGGGGCCAACGTCCTGACTTTC.

This chain uses TRBV7-8 with TRBJ1-3; maybe TRBD1 (6 bases). The CDR3 length is 14 residues. Germline V lookup: CDR1 SGHVS, CDR2 FQNEAQ. The ends were cut back, 1 base at V and 2 bases at J, with 6 bases in the middle. CDR3 sequence: CASSLGTAGNTIYF. As DNA, the CDR3 is TGTGCCAGCAGCTTAGGGACAGCTGGAAACACCATATATTTT. Full variable domain (rest looked up from reference TRBV7-8 and TRBJ1-3): GAGVSQSPRYKVAKRGQDVALRCDPISGHVSLFWYQQALGQGPEFLTYFQNEAQLDKSGLPSDRFFAERPEGSVSTLKIQRTQQEDSAVYLCASSLGTAGNTIYFGEGSWLTVV.

This clone has a single count. The V and J genes are TRBV27 and TRBJ2-7, with TRBD2 matching over 7 bases. V gave up 7 bases and J gave up 3 bases; unmatched junction bases: 12. CDR3 size: 15 residues. Germline CDR1 is MNHEY and CDR2 is SMNVEV (reference sequence). CDR3 nucleotide sequence: TGTGCCAGCACGGGGGGAGTGGGACGGAGCTACGAGCAGTACTTC. Protein product: CASTGGVGRSYEQYF.

V gene TRBV5-5 combines with J gene TRBJ1-2, with TRBD1 as a possible D gene (6 bases). The CDR3 totals 13 residues. Per the germline V gene, CDR1 is SGHKS and CDR2 is YYEKEE (reference sequence). With 1 base removed from V and 9 bases from J, the gap between germline ends came to 13 bases. This chain's CDR3 is CASSLRTVERYTF. CDR3 DNA sequence: TGTGCCAGCAGCTTGCGGACAGTAGAACGCTACACCTTC.